These 32 T cell receptor beta chains came from one sample sequenced in a study of blood T cell repertoires in COVID-19. Sequencing used immunoSEQ multiplex PCR; TCRdb keeps in-frame clones, though not all of them. Of around 120,000 clones in the sample, 85% to 90% were seen once. Sequencing input: peripheral blood. Receptors originate from an older man with acute or convalescent COVID-19.

This rearrangement joins TRBV19 to TRBJ1-1, with unresolved D. Germline V lookup: CDR1 LNHDA, CDR2 SQIVND (reference sequence). V was trimmed by 7 bases and J by 3 bases, leaving 15 bases between them. The CDR3 totals 14 residues. As DNA, the CDR3 is TGTGCCAGTAACCAGAGAGGAGGGTACACTGAAGCTTTCTTT. This translates into CASNQRGGYTEAFF. The variable domain in full, with the rest retrieved from reference TRBV19 and TRBJ1-1, is DGGITQSPKYLFRKEGQNVTLSCEQNLNHDAMYWYRQDPGQGLRLIYYSQIVNDFQKGDIAEGYSVSREKKESFPLTVTSAQKNPTAFYLCASNQRGGYTEAFFGQGTRLTVV.

The chain employs TRBV27 and TRBJ2-1; TRBD2 is a possible D gene (6 bases). Trimming cost V 5 bases and J 4 bases, with 21 bases left between them. Germline-derived CDR1 and CDR2 are MNHEY and SMNVEV (reference sequence). The CDR3 has 17 residues. This chain's CDR3 is CASSPPGVRQPYNEQFF. CDR3 coding DNA: TGTGCCAGCAGTCCTCCGGGAGTAAGACAGCCATACAATGAGCAGTTCTTC.

Only a few counts were recorded for this clone. The V and J genes are TRBV4-1 and TRBJ2-2; D might be TRBD2 (5 bases). This CDR3 has 16 residues. Germline loops: CDR1 MGHRA, CDR2 YSYEKL. With 0 bases removed from V and 2 bases from J, the gap between germline ends came to 10 bases. As DNA, the CDR3 is TGCGCCAGCAGCCAAGAATCACTAGTTAACACCGGGGAGCTGTTTTTT. Translated, it gives CASSQESLVNTGELFF.

V is TRBV10-3 and J is TRBJ1-4; 8 bases are shared with TRBD1. The CDR3 extends over 14 amino acids. Germline V gene sequence: CDR1 ENHRY, CDR2 SYGVKD. Unmatched junction bases numbered 0, after V lost 0 bases and J lost 6 bases. This chain's CDR3 is CAISESTGDEKLFF. Here the CDR3 DNA reads TGTGCCATCAGTGAGTCGACAGGGGATGAAAAACTGTTTTTT.

The chain recombines TRBV3-1 (or the pseudogene TRBV3-2) with TRBJ1-2; no firm D call. Per the germline V gene, CDR1 is LGHDT and CDR2 is YNNKEL (reference sequence). CDR3 size: 13 residues. V shed 1 base and J shed 5 bases, with 8 bases lying between them. CDR3 protein: CASSQAQAYGYTF. In DNA form, the CDR3 reads TGTGCCAGCAGCCAAGCCCAGGCGTATGGCTACACCTTC.

The chain combines TRBV9 with TRBJ2-1; 8 bases align to TRBD1. CDR1 and CDR2 from the germline V gene are SGDLS and YYNGEE. Trimming removed 3 bases from V and 4 bases from J; junction bases left unmatched: 9. This CDR3 region has 16 residues. This chain's CDR3 is CASSAGGRGTYNEQFF. The CDR3 nucleotides are TGTGCCAGCAGCGCAGGGGGCAGGGGAACTTACAATGAGCAGTTCTTC.

The V and J genes are TRBV5-4 and TRBJ1-3; a possible D gene is TRBD1 (5 bases). Germline values: CDR1 SGHNT, CDR2 YYREEE (reference sequence). V lost 4 bases and J lost 1, with 15 bases in between. The CDR3 covers 16 residues. The CDR3, as DNA: TGTGCCAGCAGCCGTGGGGGGGTTGAGTCTGGAAACACCATATATTTT. It is translated as CASSRGGVESGNTIYF.

This clone was observed a handful of times. The J gene is TRBJ2-1, the V gene TRBV30; 10 nucleotides align to TRBD2. The CDR3 has 14 amino acids. CDR1 and CDR2 (germline): GTSNPN, SVGIG (reference sequence). V was clipped by 2 bases and J by 6 bases; unmatched bases: 4. The CDR3 coding sequence is TGTGCCTGGAGTCGACTAGCGGGCGGCAATGAGCAGTTCTTC. Translating it yields CAWSRLAGGNEQFF.

The rearrangement links TRBV6-4 to TRBJ1-5; maybe TRBD1 (6 bases). Trimming stripped 7 bases from V and 0 bases from J, with 13 bases between. CDR1 MRHNA and CDR2 SNTAGT come from the germline V gene. CDR3 size: 15 residues. This CDR3 is CASNKQGHSNQPQHF. In DNA form, the CDR3 reads TGTGCCAGCAATAAACAGGGTCATAGCAATCAGCCCCAGCATTTT.

The chain links TRBV30 to TRBJ1-4; TRBD1 might be the D (6 bases). The CDR3 contains 14 residues. V was clipped by 2 bases and J by 4 bases, with 11 bases between them. CDR1 GTSNPN and CDR2 SVGIG come from the germline V gene (reference sequence). The CDR3 loop is CAWSKGGNNEKLFF. Here the CDR3 DNA reads TGTGCCTGGAGTAAGGGGGGGAATAATGAAAAACTGTTTTTT.

This rearrangement joins TRBV2 to TRBJ1-6; 8 bases match TRBD1. The CDR3 spans 13 residues. V shed 6 bases and J 9 bases; nucleotides not matched to a gene: 4. Germline V gene lookup returns CDR1 SNHLY and CDR2 FYNNEI. The CDR3 is CASRDRETSPLHF. The CDR3 DNA follows: TGTGCCAGCAGGGACAGGGAAACTTCACCCCTCCACTTT.

This clone was picked up a small number of times. J is TRBJ2-5 and V is TRBV9; 7 bases are shared with TRBD2. Trimming at V came to 0 bases and at J to 2 bases, leaving 10 bases not matched to a gene. Germline V gene lookup returns CDR1 SGDLS and CDR2 YYNGEE. The CDR3 totals 17 residues. The CDR3 spells CASSVGVDGGWQETQYF. The CDR3 DNA reads TGTGCCAGCAGCGTAGGTGTGGACGGGGGGTGGCAAGAGACCCAGTACTTC.

This rearrangement joins TRBV2 to TRBJ1-5, with D possibly being TRBD1 (5 bases). Trimming removed 4 bases at V and 4 bases at J, with 8 bases between. The CDR3 is 13 amino acids. Germline lookup yields CDR1 SNHLY and CDR2 FYNNEI. The CDR3 bases are TGTGCCAGCAGTGGGCGGACAAATCAGCCCCAGCATTTT. Translation: CASSGRTNQPQHF.

This clone was detected only once. The chain links TRBV18 to TRBJ2-3; 12 bases are a match to TRBD2. Trimming removed 5 bases from V and 3 bases from J; junction bases left unmatched: 12. The CDR3 consists of 18 residues. Germline V gene sequence: CDR1 KGHSH, CDR2 LQKENI. CDR3 in amino acids: CASSTTLAGGRSTDTQYF. CDR3 bases: TGTGCCAGCTCAACTACTCTAGCGGGGGGGCGTTCAACAGATACGCAGTATTTT.

The chain uses TRBV27 and TRBJ2-1; tentative D call: TRBD2 (7 bases). Trimming took 6 bases from V and 15 from J, leaving 15 bases between them. The CDR3 is 11 residues long. CDR1 and CDR2 from the germline V gene are MNHEY and SMNVEV (reference sequence). The CDR3 spells CASSRGGGRFF. The CDR3, as DNA: TGTGCCAGCAGCAGGGGAGGGGGACGGTTCTTC.

This sequence joins TRBV5-4 and TRBJ2-7, with TRBD2 matching 7 bases. The CDR3 is made up of 16 amino acids. The germline V gene has CDR1 SGHNT and CDR2 YYREEE (reference sequence). Unmatched junction bases numbered 14, after V lost 3 bases and J lost 5 bases. This chain's CDR3 is CASSSGGRSGRDEQYF. The CDR3 bases are TGTGCCAGCAGCTCGGGAGGACGGTCTGGGCGGGACGAGCAGTACTTC. Combining the CDR3 with reference TRBV5-4 and TRBJ2-7 gives the whole variable domain ETGVTQSPTHLIKTRGQQVTLRCSSQSGHNTVSWYQQALGQGPQFIFQYYREEENGRGNFPPRFSGLQFPNYSSELNVNALELDDSALYLCASSSGGRSGRDEQYFGPGTRLTVT.

This clone was observed once. This chain links TRBV6-5 with TRBJ1-2, with TRBD1 matching 7 bases. J lost 8 bases, V lost 2 bases, and 8 bases had no gene match. The CDR3 totals 14 residues. Germline CDR1 is MNHEY and CDR2 is SVGAGI. CDR3 sequence: CASSYGTVSSGYTF. CDR3 sequence (DNA): TGTGCCAGCAGTTACGGGACAGTCTCGTCCGGCTACACCTTC.

The gene calls are TRBV5-5 and TRBJ2-4, with TRBD2 matching over 16 bases. V gave up 3 bases and J gave up 6 bases; unmatched junction bases: 6. CDR1 is SGHKS, CDR2 YYEKEE, per germline (reference sequence). The CDR3 is made up of 17 amino acids. For the CDR3, the DNA is TGTGCCAGCAGCTCCGGGACTAGCGGGGGGGCCGTAAACATTCAGTACTTC. Amino acids: CASSSGTSGGAVNIQYF.

V gene TRBV28 combines with J gene TRBJ1-5; possible D gene TRBD1, 5 bases. This CDR3 region has 14 residues. Per germline, CDR1 MDHEN and CDR2 SYDVKM. V was trimmed by 6 bases and J by 1 base, leaving 10 bases between them. CDR3 protein: CASRKGMSNQPQHF. The CDR3 nucleotides read TGTGCCAGCAGGAAGGGGATGAGCAATCAGCCCCAGCATTTT. The full variable domain, rest sourced from reference TRBV28 and TRBJ1-5, is DVKVTQSSRYLVKRTGEKVFLECVQDMDHENMFWYRQDPGLGLRLIYFSYDVKMKEKGDIPEGYSVSREKKERFSLILESASTNQTSMYLCASRKGMSNQPQHFGDGTRLSIL.

This clone was detected once. The chain recombines TRBV19 with TRBJ2-7, with 9 bases identical to TRBD1. Germline values: CDR1 LNHDA, CDR2 SQIVND (reference sequence). V dropped 1 base and J dropped 4; count of bases not matched to a gene: 5. This CDR3 has 15 amino acids. The chain's CDR3 is CASSIGVGQGYEQYF. CDR3 DNA: TGTGCCAGTAGTATAGGGGTCGGACAGGGGTACGAGCAGTACTTC.

The chain recombines TRBV4-2 with TRBJ2-2, with D tentatively TRBD2 (5 bases). This CDR3 comprises 13 residues. Trimming took 3 bases from V and 4 from J, leaving 6 bases between them. Germline V gene lookup returns CDR1 LGHNA and CDR2 YNFKEQ. CDR3 region: CASSQDSTGELFF. The CDR3 nucleotides read TGTGCCAGCAGCCAGGACTCCACCGGGGAGCTGTTTTTT.

The V call is TRBV6-2 or TRBV6-3, the J call TRBJ2-2; 10 bases match TRBD2. V shed 2 bases and J 1 base; nucleotides not matched to a gene: 7. The CDR3 loop spans 18 amino acids. Germline V CDR1 and CDR2: MNHEY, SVGEGT. The CDR3 bases are TGTGCCAGCAGTTACATGGGACTAGCGAATCAGAACACCGGGGAGCTGTTTTTT. Its protein product is CASSYMGLANQNTGELFF.

V usage is TRBV5-1 and J usage is TRBJ2-7; TRBD1 is a possible D gene (5 bases). In germline, CDR1 is SGHRS, CDR2 YFSETQ. This CDR3 contains 14 residues. Trimming took 0 bases from V and 2 from J, leaving 9 bases between them. CDR3 bases: TGCGCCAGCAGCTTGGGCCAGGGTGCCTACGAGCAGTACTTC. Encoded protein: CASSLGQGAYEQYF.

The chain has TRBV28 and TRBJ1-2; 8 bases map to TRBD1. Trimming cost V 6 bases and J 8 bases; bases outside gene matches: 14. Looked up from germline, CDR1 is MDHEN and CDR2 is SYDVKM. CDR3 length: 15 residues. The CDR3 sequence is CASSPGTGQRSGYTF. In DNA, the CDR3 is TGTGCCAGCAGCCCCGGGACAGGACAAAGGAGCGGCTACACCTTC.

This clone was picked up one time. The V and J genes are TRBV28 and TRBJ2-1, with 7 bases aligning to TRBD2. Per the germline V gene, CDR1 is MDHEN and CDR2 is SYDVKM. The length of the CDR3 is 18 residues. With 3 bases clipped from V and 2 bases from J, the junction kept 13 bases outside the gene matches. The CDR3 here is CASSFISFSGPTYNEQFF. CDR3 coding DNA: TGTGCCAGCAGTTTCATATCCTTTAGCGGGCCGACCTACAATGAGCAGTTCTTC. The variable domain in full, with the rest retrieved from reference TRBV28 and TRBJ2-1, is DVKVTQSSRYLVKRTGEKVFLECVQDMDHENMFWYRQDPGLGLRLIYFSYDVKMKEKGDIPEGYSVSREKKERFSLILESASTNQTSMYLCASSFISFSGPTYNEQFFGPGTRLTVL.

This clone was seen more than once but under ten times. The V and J genes are TRBV5-5 and TRBJ1-2, with a tentative D call TRBD1 (6 bases). The ends were cut back, 4 bases at V and 5 bases at J, with 24 bases in the middle. From germline, CDR1 is SGHKS and CDR2 YYEKEE (reference sequence). This CDR3 is built from 17 residues. The CDR3 sequence is CASSPAVVTGSRYGYTF. The CDR3 DNA is TGTGCCAGCAGCCCGGCGGTTGTGACAGGTTCGCGGTATGGCTACACCTTC.

V usage is TRBV6-2 or TRBV6-3 and J usage is TRBJ1-1; the match to TRBD1 covers 9 bases. Looked up from germline, CDR1 is MNHEY and CDR2 is SVGEGT. The V gene end was trimmed by 6 bases and the J gene end by 11 bases; junction bases not matched to a gene: 7. The CDR3 extends over 12 amino acids. The CDR3 region has the DNA TGTGCCAGCAGCCAAACAGGGGGCCGGGCTTTCTTT. Residues: CASSQTGGRAFF.

V and J are TRBV3-1 (or the pseudogene TRBV3-2) and TRBJ1-1; D perhaps matches TRBD1 (5 bases). This CDR3 spans 14 amino acids. The V gene lost 1 base and the J gene lost 1 base, with 7 bases spanning the gap. CDR1 is LGHDT, CDR2 YNNKEL, per germline (reference sequence). CDR3 nucleotides: TGTGCCAGCAGCCAAGTGGGGGGGAACACTGAAGCTTTCTTT. This gives the protein CASSQVGGNTEAFF.

The V call is TRBV9, the J call TRBJ2-7; possibly TRBD1 for D (6 bases). V lost 4 bases and J 0 bases, leaving 14 bases between the germline ends. CDR3 length: 15 residues. Germline V lookup: CDR1 SGDLS, CDR2 YYNGEE. CDR3 in amino acids: CASSSRQDNSYEQYF. The CDR3 DNA reads as TGTGCCAGCAGCAGCAGACAGGACAACTCCTACGAGCAGTACTTC.

This chain joins TRBV6-5 and TRBJ2-1; 7 nucleotides agree with TRBD1. Per the germline V gene, CDR1 is MNHEY and CDR2 is SVGAGI. The CDR3 covers 14 residues. The V segment lost 9 bases and the J segment 2 bases; nucleotides outside the gene matches: 7. The CDR3 reads CASDRDGAYNEQFF. The CDR3 coding sequence is TGTGCCAGTGACAGGGACGGCGCCTACAATGAGCAGTTCTTC.

The CDR3 here is CASSSAGAVETQYF. For the CDR3, the DNA is TGTGCCAGCAGCTCCGCAGGGGCTGTGGAGACCCAGTACTTC. This chain connects TRBV9 to TRBJ2-5; maybe TRBD1 (6 bases). The CDR3 length is 14 residues. Germline values: CDR1 SGDLS, CDR2 YYNGEE. V dropped 4 bases and J dropped 5 bases, with 15 bases sitting between them.

The V gene is TRBV19, the J gene TRBJ1-5; tentative D call: TRBD1 (5 bases). The CDR3 extends over 17 amino acids. Germline assignment: CDR1 LNHDA and CDR2 SQIVND (reference sequence). V lost 6 bases, J lost 4 bases, and 22 bases lay in between. The CDR3: CASRVEGRSGGNQPQHF. DNA for the CDR3: TGTGCCAGTAGGGTGGAGGGTCGGAGTGGGGGAAATCAGCCCCAGCATTTT.